One and the same sample provided the 3 T cell receptor beta chains below, sequenced in a study of blood T cells in healthy people across ages. Primed by a sample-barcoded 5' primer and a J-beta primer mix, a second PCR proceeded for 7 to 11 cycles. TCRdb recomputed calls from the 5' RACE reads with MiXCR, one row per CDR3 protein. The table lists hundreds of thousands of distinct CDR3 sequences, over 45% of them singletons. Sample: blood. The receptors stem from a young man in good health.

With respect to this clonotype: At one boundary the junction diverges from the germline segment, which might be a read error. V gene TRBV7-2 combines with J gene TRBJ2-7; no clear D gene. This CDR3 has 14 amino acids. The V gene's germline CDR1 is SGHTA and CDR2 FQGNSA. The CDR3 sequence: CASSLVGASYEQYF. In nucleotides, the CDR3 is TGCGCCAGCAGCTTGGTTGGCGCATCCTACGAGCAGTACTTC.

The chain couples TRBV28 to TRBJ1-2, with D perhaps matching TRBD1 (5 bases). Germline lookup yields CDR1 MDHEN and CDR2 SYDVKM. V lost 4 bases and J 8 bases, leaving 11 bases between the germline ends. This CDR3 has 12 residues. CDR3: CASSSTRTGYTF. CDR3 DNA sequence: TGTGCCAGCAGTTCGACCCGGACAGGCTACACCTTC.

This rearrangement joins TRBV5-1 to TRBJ2-5; D uncertain. Germline CDR1 is SGHRS and CDR2 is YFSETQ. With 0 bases removed from V and 4 bases from J, the gap between germline ends came to 10 bases. The CDR3 length is 14 residues. The CDR3, as DNA: TGCGCCAGCAGCTTGGATGTCAGAGTAGAGACCCAGTACTTC. Its protein is CASSLDVRVETQYF.